This TCR beta chain was obtained from a study of blood T cells in healthy people across ages. Germline V gene data show CDR1 as SEHNR and CDR2 as FQNEAQ (reference sequence). The CDR3 is made up of 15 amino acids. V was pared by 1 base and J by 4 bases, with 14 bases between. This clonotype was counted only a few times. A sample-barcoded 5' primer and a J-beta primer mix were used in a second PCR of roughly 7 to 11 cycles. TCRdb passed the 5' RACE reads through MiXCR, listing each CDR3 protein once. In the table there are around 900,000 distinct CDR3 sequences, 51% of which are singletons. Source material: blood. This clonotype originated in an older woman in good health. This rearrangement joins TRBV7-9 to TRBJ2-7; tentatively, D is TRBD1 (5 bases). CDR3 in DNA: TGTGCCAGCAGCTTAGTCGCCGACAGCCCTTACGAGCAGTACTTC. Translating gives CASSLVADSPYEQYF.